This TCR beta chain was found in a study of CD8 T cells in Susac syndrome. CDR1 MNHNS and CDR2 SASEGT come from the germline V gene. The CDR3 contains 10 residues. Trimming shortened V by 7 bases and J by 5 bases, and 3 bases separated the two germline ends. With random hexamers, reverse transcription was performed on about 0.5 to 1 ug of RNA. One entry per CDR3 protein results from TCRdb running MiXCR on the immunoSEQ multiplex PCR reads. Of around 200,000 distinct CDR3 sequences in the sample, approximately 95% were seen once. The receptor was derived from a human donor with Susac syndrome. Sequencing was carried out using CD8+ T cells from PBMCs. The chain has TRBV6-1 and TRBJ2-1; no reliable D call. In DNA, the CDR3 is TGTGCCAGCACACACAATGAGCAGTTCTTC. Translation gives CASTHNEQFF.